A single sample is the source of the 27 T cell receptor beta chains below, sequenced in a study of spatial heterogeneity in lung cancer. TCRdb ran MiXCR on the 5' RACE reads and lists one entry per CDR3 protein. The sample lists some 35,000 distinct CDR3 sequences, roughly 7.8% seen once, with 9.4% in the top ten. Time point noted: blood at routine non-recurrence follow-up after resection. Source: PBMCs, taken at follow-up. These receptors all stem from a male donor with early-stage non-small cell lung cancer.

This clonotype showed up many times. This chain uses TRBV15 with TRBJ1-2, with D tentatively TRBD1 (5 bases). The germline V and J ends were trimmed by 0 bases and 6 bases, with 11 bases remaining between them. Per germline, CDR1 LNHNV and CDR2 YYDKDF (reference sequence). The CDR3 totals 14 residues. Here the CDR3 reads CATSRERGDDGYTF. Here the CDR3 DNA reads TGTGCCACCAGCAGAGAGCGAGGGGATGATGGCTACACCTTC.

The table lists this clonotype with many counts. The gene calls are TRBV7-2 and TRBJ2-3, with D perhaps TRBD2 (6 bases). Trimming cost V 2 bases and J 1 base, with 10 bases left between them. The germline V gene has CDR1 SGHTA and CDR2 FQGNSA. The CDR3 is made up of 15 amino acids. The CDR3 DNA sequence: TGTGCCAGCAGCTTACGGTCGGGGGGCACAGATACGCAGTATTTT. Protein sequence: CASSLRSGGTDTQYF.

This clonotype was observed many times. V is TRBV19 and J is TRBJ2-1, with D tentatively TRBD2 (6 bases). This CDR3 has 13 residues. Trimming pared 2 bases from V and 15 bases from J, leaving 17 bases between. Germline V gene data show CDR1 as LNHDA and CDR2 as SQIVND (reference sequence). The CDR3: CASSIQEGNLRFF. DNA for the CDR3: TGTGCCAGTAGTATACAGGAGGGAAATCTACGGTTCTTC.

This clonotype was seen ten or more times. The chain uses TRBV6-1 and TRBJ1-5; D not resolved. This CDR3 is built from 16 residues. The germline gives CDR1 MNHNS, CDR2 SASEGT. V was trimmed by 4 bases and J by 0 bases, leaving 13 bases between them. CDR3 in amino acids: CASSVFGRVSNQPQHF. The CDR3 DNA reads as TGTGCCAGCAGTGTTTTCGGACGGGTTAGCAATCAGCCCCAGCATTTT.

This clonotype was seen at least ten times. The chain is built from TRBV7-9 and TRBJ1-2; 8 bases align to TRBD1. The CDR3 has 14 residues. J lost 0 bases, V lost 8 bases, and 5 bases had no gene match. The V gene's germline CDR1 is SEHNR and CDR2 FQNEAQ (reference sequence). The CDR3: CASGGQATNYGYTF. CDR3 bases: TGTGCCAGCGGGGGACAGGCGACTAACTATGGCTACACCTTC.

CDR3 coding DNA: TGTGCCAGCAAAAAGGAGGGGGATGAGCAGTTCTTC. This sequence encodes CASKKEGDEQFF. The chain has TRBV12-3 or TRBV12-4 and TRBJ2-1; either TRBD1 or TRBD2 may fit D (6 bases each). The CDR3 is made up of 12 amino acids. V lost 7 bases and J lost 8, with 12 bases in between.

At least ten counts were recorded for this clonotype. The chain has TRBV11-1 and TRBJ2-1; 8 nucleotides align to TRBD2. V shed 3 bases and J 4 bases; nucleotides not matched to a gene: 2. Germline-derived CDR1 and CDR2 are SGHAT and FQDESV (reference sequence). The length of the CDR3 is 14 residues. The CDR3 coding sequence is TGTGCCAGCAGCTTCGGGGGGGATTACAATGAGCAGTTCTTC. Protein: CASSFGGDYNEQFF.

The table lists this clonotype with a count of one. V gene TRBV5-1 combines with J gene TRBJ1-1, with D hard to call. Germline lookup yields CDR1 SGHRS and CDR2 YFSETQ. Trimming removed 4 bases at V and 6 bases at J, with 19 bases between. CDR3 length: 15 amino acids. CDR3 in DNA: TGCGCCAGCAGCCCCCGGGTCTCCAAGGGCGCTGAAGCTTTCTTT. This encodes CASSPRVSKGAEAFF.

This clonotype came up a few times. The chain is built from TRBV5-1 and TRBJ2-5; 11 positions match TRBD1. This CDR3 spans 17 amino acids. V was clipped by 0 bases and J by 1 base; unmatched bases: 5. Germline V CDR1 and CDR2: SGHRS, YFSETQ. The CDR3 DNA is TGCGCCAGCAGCTTGGTCCTGGGGACAGGGGGCCAAGAGACCCAGTACTTC. It encodes CASSLVLGTGGQETQYF.

This clonotype occurred many times. This chain connects TRBV30 to TRBJ1-2, with TRBD1 matching 8 bases. J gave up 0 bases and V 1 base, and 1 base lay outside the gene matches. Germline V CDR1 and CDR2: GTSNPN, SVGIG (reference sequence). This CDR3 contains 14 residues. CDR3 protein: CAWSATGANYGYTF. The DNA of the CDR3 is TGTGCCTGGAGTGCGACAGGGGCTAACTATGGCTACACCTTC.

This clonotype was detected only a few times. The chain is built from TRBV11-1 and TRBJ2-1, with 10 bases identical to TRBD2. The junction had 7 bases not matched to a gene; V was cut back by 1 base and J by 10 bases. CDR3 length: 15 residues. Germline CDR1 SGHAT, CDR2 FQDESV (reference sequence). The CDR3 here is CASSLGSGGPWEQFF. The CDR3 DNA is TGTGCCAGCAGCTTAGGTAGCGGGGGGCCCTGGGAGCAGTTCTTC.

This clonotype was counted ten times or more. The V and J genes are TRBV19 and TRBJ1-2; unclear D gene. Trimming left V 7 bases short and J 5 bases short, with 11 bases between. CDR1 and CDR2 (germline): LNHDA, SQIVND (reference sequence). This CDR3 has 12 amino acids. The CDR3 here is CASTYGLYGYTF. CDR3 sequence (DNA): TGTGCCAGTACCTACGGGCTGTATGGCTACACCTTC.

There are many counts of this clonotype. The chain joins TRBV20-1 to TRBJ2-3; D remains unclear. CDR3 length: 10 amino acids. V was shortened by 1 base and J by 6 bases, with 2 bases between the two germline ends. Germline loops: CDR1 DFQATT, CDR2 SNEGSKA (reference sequence). CDR3 DNA: TGCAGTGCTAGAGCGGATACGCAGTATTTT. Its protein is CSARADTQYF.

This clonotype was counted many times. The V gene is TRBV18, the J gene TRBJ2-1; D gene ambiguous. Germline-derived CDR1 and CDR2 are KGHSH and LQKENI. Trimming removed 0 bases from V and 4 bases from J, with 7 bases in between. The CDR3 consists of 14 residues. The CDR3 loop is CASSPPSLYNEQFF. The CDR3 coding sequence is TGTGCCAGCTCACCACCGAGCCTTTACAATGAGCAGTTCTTC. Filled out from reference TRBV18 and TRBJ2-1, the complete variable domain reads NAGVMQNPRHLVRRRGQEARLRCSPMKGHSHVYWYRQLPEEGLKFMVYLQKENIIDESGMPKERFSAEFPKEGPSILRIQQVVRGDSAAYFCASSPPSLYNEQFFGPGTRLTVL.

The table lists this clonotype with many counts. The chain employs TRBV30 and TRBJ2-7, with TRBD1 matching over 9 bases. Looked up from germline, CDR1 is GTSNPN and CDR2 is SVGIG (reference sequence). This CDR3 comprises 14 residues. V lost 2 bases and J lost 4; bases outside the gene matches: 6. The CDR3 bases are TGTGCCTGGAGTCACGAGGACAGGGGATACGAGCAGTACTTC. Residues: CAWSHEDRGYEQYF.

In this sample, this clonotype turned up many times. V and J are TRBV7-6 and TRBJ1-1; 9 bases agree with TRBD1. The CDR3 extends over 15 amino acids. V gave up 4 bases and J gave up 4 bases; unmatched junction bases: 7. The germline V gene encodes CDR1 SGHVS and CDR2 FNYEAQ. CDR3 in amino acids: CASSYWTGVSTEAFF. The CDR3 bases are TGTGCCAGCAGCTACTGGACAGGGGTTAGCACTGAAGCTTTCTTT.

As regards this clonotype: This may be a read error, as it is one base from a much larger clone. The genes are TRBV19 and TRBJ2-5; D is undetermined. Germline V gene sequence: CDR1 LNHDA, CDR2 SQIVND (reference sequence). This CDR3 region has 11 residues. Between the trimmed V and J ends, which lost 7 bases and 4 bases, there was a span of 7 bases. The CDR3 sequence: CASNRIETQYF. Written as DNA, the CDR3 is TGTGCCAGTAATAGAATAGAGACCCAGTACTTC.

In its sample, this clonotype ranks as medium-sized. The V gene is TRBV20-1, the J gene TRBJ1-5; 7 bases align to TRBD1. The V segment lost 6 bases and the J segment 0 bases; nucleotides outside the gene matches: 17. The V gene's germline CDR1 is DFQATT and CDR2 SNEGSKA (reference sequence). This CDR3 has 18 amino acids. The CDR3 DNA reads TGCAGTGCCGTCCCTCCATCGGGACAGCGAAATAGCAATCAGCCCCAGCATTTT. It is translated as CSAVPPSGQRNSNQPQHF.

This clonotype appeared many times. The gene calls are TRBV20-1 and TRBJ1-1, with D perhaps matching TRBD1 (6 bases). The germline V gene encodes CDR1 DFQATT and CDR2 SNEGSKA (reference sequence). V gave up 1 base and J gave up 6 bases, with 30 bases separating them. This CDR3 is built from 19 residues. The CDR3 sequence: CSARARGLFGLEQFPEAFF. DNA for the CDR3: TGCAGTGCTAGAGCCCGGGGGCTCTTTGGTCTCGAACAGTTCCCTGAAGCTTTCTTT.

This chain joins TRBV19 and TRBJ2-7; possible D gene TRBD1, 6 bases. This CDR3 spans 14 amino acids. The germline V gene has CDR1 LNHDA and CDR2 SQIVND (reference sequence). The V end lost 6 bases, the J end lost 2 bases, and 14 bases lay between the germline ends. The CDR3 loop is CASSSPGTPYEQYF. In DNA form, the CDR3 reads TGTGCCAGTAGCTCCCCCGGGACACCCTACGAGCAGTACTTC.

The sample holds many counts of this clonotype. The gene calls are TRBV20-1 and TRBJ2-2, with 12 bases matching TRBD2. From germline, CDR1 is DFQATT and CDR2 SNEGSKA (reference sequence). This CDR3 region has 17 residues. V shed 1 base and J 1 base; nucleotides not matched to a gene: 4. CDR3 region: CSARGGLAGQNTGELFF. Written as DNA, the CDR3 is TGCAGTGCTAGAGGCGGACTAGCGGGACAGAACACCGGGGAGCTGTTTTTT.

The sample holds many counts of this clonotype. V and J are TRBV27 and TRBJ2-5; maybe TRBD2 (6 bases). CDR1 is MNHEY, CDR2 SMNVEV, per germline (reference sequence). Trimming stripped 3 bases from V and 0 bases from J, with 8 bases between. The CDR3 length is 14 residues. CDR3 sequence (DNA): TGTGCCAGCAGTTTTGGAGGGTACCAAGAGACCCAGTACTTC. Residues: CASSFGGYQETQYF.

This clonotype was counted ten times or more. V gene TRBV6-5 combines with J gene TRBJ2-7; no clear D gene. CDR1 is MNHEY, CDR2 SVGAGI, per germline. The CDR3 has 12 amino acids. V dropped 5 bases and J dropped 3 bases, with 8 bases sitting between them. CDR3 region: CASSPRGYEQYF. CDR3 nucleotide sequence: TGTGCCAGCAGTCCTCGTGGCTACGAGCAGTACTTC.

This clonotype was seen repeatedly, ten times or more. The J gene is TRBJ1-1, the V gene TRBV29-1; D possibly corresponds to TRBD1 (5 bases). This CDR3 is built from 14 residues. Germline V CDR1 and CDR2: SQVTM, ANQGSEA. V shed 3 bases and J shed 4 bases, with 15 bases lying between them. As DNA, the CDR3 is TGCAGCGTTGACGGGTTCGGGGGTGGCACTGAAGCTTTCTTT. This sequence encodes CSVDGFGGGTEAFF.

The sample holds many counts of this clonotype. This chain links TRBV6-1 with TRBJ1-5, with 7 bases identical to TRBD1. J gave up 5 bases and V 9 bases, and 7 bases lay outside the gene matches. CDR1 and CDR2 from the germline V gene are MNHNS and SASEGT. The CDR3 sequence is 13 residues long. The CDR3: CASADRLHQPQHF. Here the CDR3 DNA reads TGTGCCAGTGCGGACAGGTTACATCAGCCCCAGCATTTT.

A note on this clonotype: It may be a read error: a sequence one base away is much more abundant. The chain uses TRBV6-6 and TRBJ1-5, with D uncertain. Germline CDR1 and CDR2: MNHNY and SVGAGI (reference sequence). This CDR3 region has 17 residues. DNA for the CDR3: TGTGCCAGCACCCCGTGGTCGCCGGAGAGCACAAATCGGCCCCAGCATTTT. Residues: CASTPWSPESTNRPQHF.

This clonotype occurred many times. V usage is TRBV6-2 or TRBV6-3 and J usage is TRBJ2-3; 8 bases fit TRBD2. The CDR3 contains 18 residues. V lost 5 bases and J lost 2; bases outside the gene matches: 15. Germline V CDR1 and CDR2: MNHEY, SVGEGT. The CDR3: CASSPLAGGSSNTDTQYF. The CDR3 nucleotides are TGTGCCAGCAGTCCTCTAGCGGGCGGATCTTCCAACACAGATACGCAGTATTTT.